Sequencing of this TCR beta chain was carried out in a study of T-cell memory formation after mild COVID-19. Across the study: Across donors, TCR clusters were largely donor specific. Study results and caveats: Certain responding clones were present in pre-infection memory, suggesting participation of cross-reactive memory. Clones contracting across day 15 to 85 had a balanced CD4/CD8 profile; later expanding clones leaned CD4+.

With respect to this clonotype: The antigen remains unidentified.

TCRdb re-analysed the 5' RACE reads in MiXCR, keeping a single row per CDR3 protein. Among more than 300,000 distinct CDR3 sequences, less than 25% were seen once, and the ten largest hold 20% to 25%. This CDR3 has 12 residues. Trimming removed 7 bases from V and 6 bases from J, with 12 bases in between. The germline V gene has CDR1 SGHRS and CDR2 YFSETQ. This chain links TRBV5-1 with TRBJ2-3; tentatively, D is TRBD2 (5 bases). The receptor was derived from a man in his late teens or twenties who had mild COVID-19 (a few samples of this study predate the infection). Cell type and time point are not known. The sequenced sample was PBMCs or a T cell subset sorted from them (not recorded which). CDR3 coding DNA: TGCGCCAGCGCGGGCGGAGCCGATACGCAGTATTTT. Amino acids: CASAGGADTQYF.